This T cell receptor beta chain appears in the sequencing data of a study of long-term antiretroviral therapy in people with HIV. Study-level findings and limits: There were no data on ART adherence, viral resistance or therapy changes, a gap that limits inferences about post-ART repertoire changes.

With regard to this clone: No antigen is known for it.

Trimming removed 7 bases from V and 6 bases from J, with 16 bases in between. The CDR3 length is 14 residues. Germline CDR1 is SGHTA and CDR2 is FQGNSA. With survey level as its setting, the immunoSEQ assay was v3.0. Clones were sequenced by immunoSEQ multiplex PCR, and TCRdb holds only the in-frame ones, with some missing. The data show about 28,000 clones, approximately 86% seen once. This receptor was identified in a woman aged 25 to 39 with HIV. The V gene is TRBV7-2, the J gene TRBJ2-1; D is perhaps TRBD1 or TRBD2 (6 bases each). The source material was unsorted PBMCs, sampled 0.8 years after starting antiretroviral therapy. The CDR3 here is CASTAGQSINEQFF. For the CDR3, the DNA is TGTGCCAGCACGGCGGGACAATCCATCAATGAGCAGTTCTTC.